This TCR beta chain stems from a study of T-cell memory formation after mild COVID-19. Study as a whole: The TCR clusters were mostly specific to one donor. Study outcomes and limitations: The CD4+ clones that contracted clustered mainly within CM and EM, and the CD8+ clones concentrated in EMRA. A second wave of clones peaked on day 37, and their SARS-CoV-2 specificity went unconfirmed.

Via MiXCR, TCRdb re-called the 5' RACE reads, giving one row per CDR3 protein. The sample holds more than 450,000 distinct CDR3 sequences, about a sixth seen once. The CDR3 covers 15 residues. V was clipped by 0 bases and J by 3 bases, with 13 bases between them. Germline assignment: CDR1 SGHDT and CDR2 YYEEEE. This clonotype came up many times. Its antigen is not identified. The sequenced material came from PBMCs or a T cell subset sorted from them (not recorded which). This TCR was sampled from an adult woman who had mild COVID-19 (a few samples of this study predate the infection). Cell type and time point are not known. This chain connects TRBV5-6 to TRBJ2-7, with D maybe TRBD2 (6 bases). The CDR3 loop is CASSLGGDPLYEQYF. CDR3 in DNA: TGTGCCAGCAGCTTGGGGGGGGACCCCCTCTACGAGCAGTACTTC.